The rows below give T cell receptor beta chains drawn from one sample of a study of blood T cell repertoires in COVID-19. Here immunoSEQ multiplex PCR was the method, and the copy in TCRdb shows in-frame clones only, minus some. The sample lists about 300,000 clones; about 89% were seen once. Specimen: PBMCs or T cells enriched from blood (not recorded which). The receptors originated from a man aged 55-75 years who had recovered from COVID-19. Each CDR3 is given with its conserved first and last residue. D genes are given only for firm matches. Size is stated for part of the rows, as once, few or many counts, or as a class when the clone is expanded.

>TRBJ2-3|TRBV7-2|TRBD1|-
TGTGCCAGCAGCTCACGACAGGGAACTAGCACAGATACGCAGTATTTT
CASSSRQGTSTDTQYF
>TRBJ2-7|TRBV18|TRBD1|-
TGTGCCAGCTCACCACAGGGGGCGGGTGAGCAGTACTTC
CASSPQGAGEQYF
>TRBJ1-1|TRBV3-1/TRBV3-2|TRBD1|once
TGTGCCAGCAGCCGAAGTGGCGGACAGGGTGAAGCTTTCTTT
CASSRSGGQGEAFF
>TRBJ1-4|TRBV5-1|TRBD1|-
TGCGCCAGCAGCCAGACAGGGTCTGCGGCTAATGAAAAACTGTTTTTT
CASSQTGSAANEKLFF
>TRBJ1-1|TRBV25-1|-|-
TGTGCCAGCAGTGAACGTCTGGCGGGGAACACTGAAGCTTTCTTT
CASSERLAGNTEAFF
>TRBJ2-7|TRBV2|-|once
TGTGCCAGCAGTGTAGAGGCGGGGCTCGGCTCCTACGAGCAGTACTTC
CASSVEAGLGSYEQYF
>TRBJ1-4|TRBV7-6|-|-
TGTGCCAGCAGCCAGCGGGGGGAAAAACTGTTTTTT
CASSQRGEKLFF
>TRBJ1-1|TRBV5-1|-|-
TGCGCCAGCAGCTTTAACGGGCAGGGCTCTGAAGCTTTCTTT
CASSFNGQGSEAFF
>TRBJ2-7|TRBV27|TRBD1|-
TGTGCCAGCAGTCACCCCGGGACAGGGACCTACGAGCAGTACTTC
CASSHPGTGTYEQYF
>TRBJ1-1|TRBV24-1|-|-
TGTGCCACCAGGAACGGGGGGGACACTGAAGCTTTCTTT
CATRNGGDTEAFF
>TRBJ1-4|TRBV28|-|few
TGTGCCAGCAACCCCAGACTTAATGAAAAACTGTTTTTT
CASNPRLNEKLFF
>TRBJ1-1|TRBV10-3|TRBD1|-
TGTGCCATCAGTCGGACAGGAATGAACACTGAAGCTTTCTTT
CAISRTGMNTEAFF
>TRBJ2-7|TRBV6-5|TRBD1|-
TGTGCCAGCAGCCCGTCGGGACAGATGTCCTACGAGCAGTACTTC
CASSPSGQMSYEQYF
>TRBJ2-5|TRBV7-2|TRBD2|once
TGTGCCAGCAGCTTGGGCGATTGGACTAGCGGAGAGACCCAGTACTTC
CASSLGDWTSGETQYF
>TRBJ1-1|TRBV7-2|-|few
TGTGCCAGCAGCTTAATGCCTCGGGTGAACACTGAAGCTTTCTTT
CASSLMPRVNTEAFF
>TRBJ2-7|TRBV5-1|TRBD2|-
TGCGCCAGCAGATCCGGTCCAAGCGGGAGGGTATACGAGCAGTACTTC
CASRSGPSGRVYEQYF
>TRBJ1-1|TRBV5-5|TRBD1|-
TGTGCCAGCGGCCAACAGGGGTGGGGCACTGAAGCTTTCTTT
CASGQQGWGTEAFF
>TRBJ1-2|TRBV10-2|TRBD1|-
TGCGCCAGCAGTGAGGGAACAGGGGACGGCTACACCTTC
CASSEGTGDGYTF
>TRBJ1-5|TRBV12-3/TRBV12-4|-|-
TGTGCCAGCAGTCCCCAGGGCAATCAGCCCCAGCATTTT
CASSPQGNQPQHF
>TRBJ1-3|TRBV6-5|TRBD1|-
TGTGCCAGCAAGGGTTGGCTTGGACAGGGGTACACCATATATTTT
CASKGWLGQGYTIYF
>TRBJ2-7|TRBV14|-|-
TGTGCCAGCAGCCGATATACCCTTCGGGAGCAGTACTTC
CASSRYTLREQYF
>TRBJ2-7|TRBV6-5|-|-
TGTGCCAGCAGAACAGGGATCGAGCAGTACTTC
CASRTGIEQYF
>TRBJ2-7|TRBV28|-|-
TGTGCCAGCAGTCTGAGGGGGAGCGAGCAGTACTTC
CASSLRGSEQYF
>TRBJ1-1|TRBV21-1|-|few
TGTGCCAGCAGCAAAGTAGGGGCCCCACGGGACAGGGAGAACACTGAAGCTTTCTTT
CASSKVGAPRDRENTEAFF
>TRBJ2-7|TRBV23-1|TRBD1|-
TGCGCCAGCAGTCACGGGACAGGCGGCTACGAGCAGTACTTC
CASSHGTGGYEQYF
>TRBJ2-3|TRBV11-3|TRBD2|-
TGTGCCAGCAGCCCGGGGGGTGAGGCAGATACGCAGTATTTT
CASSPGGEADTQYF
>TRBJ2-5|TRBV12-5|-|-
TGTGCTAGTGGTTTGGTACGTGGGGGCCGGGAGACCCAGTACTTC
CASGLVRGGRETQYF
>TRBJ1-6|TRBV7-9|-|-
TGTGCCAGCAGCTTAGATCGAACATGGGGAGAGTCGAATTCACCCCTCCACTTT
CASSLDRTWGESNSPLHF
>TRBJ2-4|TRBV28|TRBD2|-
TGTGCCAGCAGCCATCAAGCTAGCGGGGTAAACATTCAGTACTTC
CASSHQASGVNIQYF
>TRBJ2-2|TRBV2|TRBD2|-
TGTGCCAGCAGTGAATGGGCTAGCGGAGGGATAGTGGGAGACACCGGGGAGCTGTTTTTT
CASSEWASGGIVGDTGELFF
>TRBJ2-1|TRBV5-1|TRBD2|-
TGCGCCAGCAGCTTGGCGATAGCGGGAGACTACAATGAGCAGTTCTTC
CASSLAIAGDYNEQFF
>TRBJ1-5|TRBV23-1|-|-
TGCGCCAGCAGTCAACAAGCGGACAGCAATCAGCCCCAGCATTTT
CASSQQADSNQPQHF
>TRBJ2-1|TRBV5-6|TRBD2|-
TGTGCCAGCAGCTCAACAGGGACTAGCAGAGACAATGAGCAGTTCTTC
CASSSTGTSRDNEQFF
>TRBJ2-1|TRBV5-1|-|-
TGCGCCAGCAGCTTGATCGGTGTGGAGCGGAGTATATACAATGAGCAGTTCTTC
CASSLIGVERSIYNEQFF